This TCR beta chain was found in a study of T cell responses to AZD1222 COVID-19 vaccine. Generated by immunoSEQ multiplex PCR, the TCRdb table keeps only in-frame clones and is missing some. Of some 120,000 clones in the sample, 87% were seen once. General study results and limits: AZD1222 recipients seropositive at baseline numbered only 6 or 7. Close to half of all spike-specific TCRs reportedly target regions of the variants that are unmutated. Donors were largely white British and mainly female; clonal diversity was possibly underestimated.

Germline CDR1 SGDLS, CDR2 YYNGEE. After removal of 4 bases from V and 4 bases from J, the junction contained 7 bases not matched to a gene. The CDR3 consists of 15 residues. Note on this clone: The antigen remains undetermined.

This receptor was identified in an adult in good health. The chain recombines TRBV9 with TRBJ2-1; 8 bases are a match to TRBD2. The sample in question was peripheral blood, obtained on day 0 of AZD1222 vaccination. CDR3 nucleotides: TGTGCCAGCAGCTCCGGACTAGCTCGTTACAATGAGCAGTTCTTC. Translating gives CASSSGLARYNEQFF.